This TCR beta chain stems from a study of cytomegalovirus exposure and HLA in healthy donors. Germline V gives CDR1 MNHEY, CDR2 SMNVEV (reference sequence). J gave up 9 bases and V 3 bases, and 10 bases lay outside the gene matches. The CDR3 contains 14 residues. Regarding the study as a whole: Confirmation in vitro established that three CMV-associated chains were specific for CMV antigens. Altogether, 150 to 200 TCR beta chains were recorded as cytomegalovirus-associated. Subsequent analysis found a tendency for first-cohort TCR clusters to co-occur within the approximately 130 validation repertoires.

About this clone itself: The antigen is undetermined.

Using immunoSEQ multiplex PCR, the repertoire was profiled, and TCRdb retains in-frame clones only, with some absent. The table has more than 55,000 clones, 90% to 96% seen once; the top ten hold around 0.83%. The chain joins TRBV27 to TRBJ2-5, with 7 bases matching TRBD1. The sample consisted of PBMCs. The clonotype was recovered from a man younger than 35 in good health and CMV-seronegative. The CDR3 sequence is CASSFGDSLPAQYF. CDR3 DNA sequence: TGTGCCAGCAGTTTCGGGGACAGTCTCCCGGCCCAGTACTTC.